These T cell receptor beta chains were read from a single sample in a study of response to subunit inactivated influenza vaccine. TCRdb re-called the RT-PCR reads through MiXCR, storing one row per CDR3 protein. The data hold 500,000 to 550,000 distinct CDR3 sequences, with approximately 7.2% observed a single time. The specimen was PBMCs from blood, collected roughly 24 months after vaccination. The receptors were sampled from a man in his fifties or sixties who received an inactivated influenza vaccine. Each CDR3 is given with its conserved first and last residue. Fields, in order: D gene, clone size, J gene, V gene, CDR3 length, CDR3 protein, CDR3 DNA. The D gene is left open where the match is weak. Some rows have no size entry. The others give once, few or many, or a class for an expanded clone.

D: TRBD1
size: many
J: TRBJ2-7
V: TRBV6-1
length: 13
CDR3: CASSDRGTYEQYF
DNA: TGTGCCAGCAGCGACAGGGGGACCTACGAGCAGTACTTC

D: TRBD1
size: few
J: TRBJ1-4
V: TRBV3-1
length: 15
CDR3: CASSQGTGLVEKLFF
DNA: TGTGCCAGCAGCCAAGGGACAGGGTTGGTTGAAAAACTGTTTTTT

D: TRBD2
size: .
J: TRBJ2-3
V: TRBV6-5
length: 17
CDR3: CASSYSLSLVGGDTQYF
DNA: TGTGCCAGCAGTTACTCGTTGTCCCTAGTGGGAGGGGATACGCAGTATTTT

D: .
size: .
J: TRBJ1-5
V: TRBV24-1
length: 17
CDR3: CAASDPVDRDSNQPQHF
DNA: TGTGCCGCCAGTGACCCCGTTGACAGAGATAGCAATCAGCCCCAGCATTTT

D: .
size: .
J: TRBJ2-1
V: TRBV7-3
length: 12
CDR3: CASGSLPNEQFF
DNA: TGTGCCAGCGGCTCACTCCCCAATGAGCAGTTCTTC

D: TRBD1
size: few
J: TRBJ1-1
V: TRBV27
length: 15
CDR3: CASSPRFAGGTEAFF
DNA: TGTGCCAGCAGTCCCCGGTTTGCAGGGGGCACTGAAGCTTTCTTT

D: .
size: few
J: TRBJ1-1
V: TRBV6-2/TRBV6-3
length: 11
CDR3: CASSYSGRAFF
DNA: TGTGCCAGCAGTTACTCGGGGAGGGCTTTCTTT

D: TRBD1
size: .
J: TRBJ2-1
V: TRBV20-1
length: 15
CDR3: CCAGDRGRSYNEQFF
DNA: TGCTGTGCCGGGGACAGGGGGCGCTCCTACAATGAGCAGTTCTTC

D: .
size: .
J: TRBJ2-3
V: TRBV7-9
length: 16
CDR3: CASSLKQTGNYDTQYF
DNA: TGTGCCAGCAGCTTAAAACAAACAGGGAATTACGATACGCAGTATTTT

D: TRBD1
size: many
J: TRBJ1-4
V: TRBV4-1
length: 19
CDR3: CASSETGTGVHTTNEKLFF
DNA: TGCGCCAGCAGCGAAACCGGGACAGGGGTTCACACGACTAATGAAAAACTGTTTTTT

D: .
size: .
J: TRBJ1-1
V: TRBV10-3
length: 13
CDR3: CASRTGENTEAFF
DNA: TGTGCCAGCCGCACTGGCGAGAACACTGAAGCTTTCTTT

D: TRBD2
size: many
J: TRBJ2-2
V: TRBV5-1
length: 15
CDR3: CASSGGGARTGELFF
DNA: TGCGCCAGCAGCGGGGGAGGGGCGCGCACCGGGGAGCTGTTTTTT

D: TRBD1
size: few
J: TRBJ1-4
V: TRBV4-1
length: 14
CDR3: CASSPSGTGQLLFF
DNA: TGCGCCAGCAGCCCTTCCGGGACAGGGCAATTACTGTTTTTT

D: TRBD2
size: .
J: TRBJ2-7
V: TRBV20-1
length: 15
CDR3: CSAREFSGSSWEQYF
DNA: TGCAGTGCTAGAGAGTTTAGCGGGAGCAGCTGGGAGCAGTACTTC

D: .
size: few
J: TRBJ2-2
V: TRBV4-3
length: 15
CDR3: CASSHDTSNTGELFF
DNA: TGCGCCAGCAGCCATGACACCTCGAACACCGGGGAGCTGTTTTTT

D: TRBD2
size: .
J: TRBJ2-5
V: TRBV11-2
length: 18
CDR3: CASSPTSGWGRFQETQYF
DNA: TGTGCCAGCAGCCCGACTAGCGGGTGGGGCCGATTCCAAGAGACCCAGTACTTC

D: TRBD2
size: .
J: TRBJ2-2
V: TRBV20-1
length: 16
CDR3: CSASPTLAGATGELFF
DNA: TGCAGTGCTAGCCCTACCTTAGCGGGAGCCACCGGGGAGCTGTTTTTT

D: .
size: .
J: TRBJ1-4
V: TRBV4-3
length: 15
CDR3: CASSQARGVGEKLFF
DNA: TGCGCCAGCAGCCAAGCGAGGGGAGTGGGGGAAAAACTGTTTTTT

D: .
size: few
J: TRBJ2-5
V: TRBV29-1
length: 14
CDR3: CSVEFSGSQETQYF
DNA: TGCAGCGTTGAATTTTCCGGGAGCCAAGAGACCCAGTACTTC

D: .
size: few
J: TRBJ2-1
V: TRBV28
length: 15
CDR3: CASSPGQGGTNEQFF
DNA: TGTGCCAGCAGCCCTGGACAGGGAGGGACCAATGAGCAGTTCTTC

D: .
size: .
J: TRBJ2-3
V: TRBV20-1
length: 15
CDR3: CSARDVRLDTDTQYF
DNA: TGCAGTGCTAGAGATGTGAGACTAGACACAGATACGCAGTATTTT

D: .
size: .
J: TRBJ2-7
V: TRBV3-1
length: 15
CDR3: CASSKEAPWTYEQYF
DNA: TGTGCCAGCAGCAAAGAGGCCCCTTGGACCTACGAGCAGTACTTC

D: .
size: .
J: TRBJ2-1
V: TRBV6-2/TRBV6-3
length: 17
CDR3: CASQFTKVGMTYNEQFF
DNA: TGTGCCAGCCAGTTCACTAAAGTTGGGATGACCTACAATGAGCAGTTCTTC

D: TRBD1
size: few
J: TRBJ1-1
V: TRBV6-1
length: 14
CDR3: CASKKGQAATEAFF
DNA: TGTGCCAGCAAGAAGGGACAGGCTGCCACTGAAGCTTTCTTT

D: .
size: many
J: TRBJ2-2
V: TRBV4-1
length: 17
CDR3: CASSPRSGQGPTGELFF
DNA: TGCGCCAGCAGCCCCCGATCGGGCCAGGGCCCCACCGGGGAGCTGTTTTTT

D: .
size: many
J: TRBJ2-2
V: TRBV7-8
length: 13
CDR3: CASSSRRTGELFF
DNA: TGTGCCAGCAGCTCACGGCGCACCGGGGAGCTGTTTTTT

D: TRBD1
size: few
J: TRBJ2-1
V: TRBV5-5
length: 15
CDR3: CASIPIGTGDNEQFF
DNA: TGTGCCAGCATCCCCATTGGGACAGGGGACAATGAGCAGTTCTTC

D: TRBD1
size: many
J: TRBJ1-1
V: TRBV6-2/TRBV6-3
length: 13
CDR3: CASRVAGGTEAFF
DNA: TGTGCCAGCAGGGTAGCAGGGGGCACTGAAGCTTTCTTT

D: .
size: many
J: TRBJ1-2
V: TRBV20-1
length: 14
CDR3: CSAMFRQANYGYTF
DNA: TGCAGTGCTATGTTCCGACAGGCCAACTATGGCTACACCTTC

D: TRBD1
size: .
J: TRBJ1-6
V: TRBV5-1
length: 18
CDR3: CASSQPGQGSSYNSPLHF
DNA: TGCGCCAGCAGCCAACCGGGACAGGGGAGCTCCTATAATTCACCCCTCCACTTT

D: .
size: .
J: TRBJ1-3
V: TRBV6-1
length: 14
CDR3: CASMSGAVGNTIYF
DNA: TGTGCCAGCATGTCGGGGGCGGTTGGAAACACCATATATTTT

D: TRBD1
size: .
J: TRBJ2-2
V: TRBV28
length: 15
CDR3: CASSTGQGVTGELFF
DNA: TGTGCCAGCAGCACGGGACAGGGGGTTACCGGGGAGCTGTTTTTT

D: .
size: once
J: TRBJ2-7
V: TRBV7-8
length: 14
CDR3: CASSARLVSYEQYF
DNA: TGTGCCAGCAGCGCCAGACTGGTCTCCTACGAGCAGTACTTC

D: TRBD2
size: many
J: TRBJ2-3
V: TRBV5-1
length: 15
CDR3: CASSLSGGQTDTQYF
DNA: TGCGCCAGCAGCCTTAGCGGGGGGCAGACAGATACGCAGTATTTT

D: .
size: .
J: TRBJ2-7
V: TRBV29-1
length: 12
CDR3: CSVRTESYEQYF
DNA: TGCAGCGTCAGGACAGAATCTTACGAGCAGTACTTC

D: .
size: .
J: TRBJ2-1
V: TRBV7-6
length: 13
CDR3: CASSLSLVNEQFF
DNA: TGTGCCAGCAGCTTAAGTCTTGTTAATGAGCAGTTCTTC

D: .
size: few
J: TRBJ1-2
V: TRBV29-1
length: 14
CDR3: CSVDRALRDYGYTF
DNA: TGCAGCGTTGACAGGGCCCTTAGGGACTATGGCTACACCTTC

D: TRBD1
size: few
J: TRBJ2-2
V: TRBV29-1
length: 15
CDR3: CSVSQGAKNTGELFF
DNA: TGCAGCGTAAGCCAGGGGGCAAAGAACACCGGGGAGCTGTTTTTT

D: .
size: .
J: TRBJ1-4
V: TRBV20-1
length: 12
CDR3: CSAKAFGGKLFF
DNA: TGCAGTGCCAAGGCATTTGGCGGAAAACTGTTTTTT

D: .
size: many
J: TRBJ2-3
V: TRBV19
length: 15
CDR3: CASSIQGASTDTQYF
DNA: TGTGCCAGTAGTATCCAGGGTGCTAGCACAGATACGCAGTATTTT

D: .
size: .
J: TRBJ1-4
V: TRBV4-2
length: 18
CDR3: CASSQRFAQGIANEKLFF
DNA: TGTGCCAGCAGCCAAAGATTCGCGCAGGGGATCGCTAATGAAAAACTGTTTTTT

D: TRBD1
size: many
J: TRBJ2-7
V: TRBV4-1
length: 20
CDR3: CASSQEGQEYYQPRVYEQYF
DNA: TGCGCCAGCAGCCAAGAGGGACAGGAATATTACCAACCAAGGGTCTACGAGCAGTACTTC